This entry concerns a single T cell receptor (beta chain). The data are from a study of T cell changes during pregnancy in multiple sclerosis. The protocol was immunoSEQ multiplex PCR, while the TCRdb copy is restricted to in-frame clones and leaves out a portion. The sample carries about 15,000 clones, approximately 95% recorded once. V was clipped by 2 bases and J by 0 bases; unmatched bases: 4. The length of the CDR3 is 16 residues. CDR1 is MNHEY and CDR2 is SVGAGI in the germline V gene. This chain uses TRBV6-5 with TRBJ1-1; 9 bases agree with TRBD1. This TCR was recovered from a female donor with multiple sclerosis, enrolled in a pregnancy study. Sequences were derived from peripheral blood, sampled in the third trimester of pregnancy. The CDR3 bases are TGTGCCAGCAGTTACCCTTGGACAGGGGTGAACACTGAAGCTTTCTTT. As protein: CASSYPWTGVNTEAFF.